A selection of T cell receptor beta chains follows, all from one sample in a study of neurological immune-mediated disorders. One entry per CDR3 protein results from TCRdb running MiXCR on the 5' RACE reads. The sample lists roughly 100,000 distinct CDR3 sequences; approximately 11% were seen once. The sample taken for sequencing was PBMCs. The origin of the receptors is a female donor with HTLV-1-associated myelopathy (HAM/TSP). The CDR3 runs from the conserved cysteine through the conserved F or W. D genes are given only for firm matches. Some rows have no size entry. The others give once, few or many, or a class for an expanded clone.

J gene | D gene | clone size | V gene | CDR3 protein | CDR3 DNA
TRBJ1-6 | - | many | TRBV20-1 | CSARAGGNSPLHF | TGCAGTGCTAGGGCTGGGGGTAATTCACCCCTCCACTTT
TRBJ2-5 | - | - | TRBV28 | CASSSLDTVGGPYETQYF | TGTGCCAGCAGTTCCTTGGACACTGTTGGGGGTCCCTATGAGACCCAGTACTTC
TRBJ1-1 | - | many | TRBV5-1 | CASSVVRGTEAFF | TGCGCCAGCAGCGTCGTGAGGGGGACTGAAGCTTTCTTT
TRBJ2-5 | - | many | TRBV21-1 | CATCRPYTRARETQYF | TGTGCCACGTGCAGACCATATACGAGGGCCAGGGAGACCCAGTACTTC
TRBJ2-1 | TRBD2 | few | TRBV2 | CASSGTSGEGEQFF | TGTGCCAGCAGTGGGACTAGCGGGGAGGGTGAGCAGTTCTTC
TRBJ2-1 | TRBD2 | many | TRBV9 | CASSAGTSGGRSYNEQFF | TGTGCCAGCAGCGCAGGGACTAGCGGGGGTCGATCCTACAATGAGCAGTTCTTC
TRBJ2-7 | - | many | TRBV10-3 | CAISVLGGYEQYF | TGTGCCATCAGTGTATTAGGGGGCTACGAGCAGTACTTC
TRBJ2-7 | - | many | TRBV7-9 | CASSSGQFYEQYF | TGTGCCAGCAGCTCTGGACAGTTCTACGAGCAGTACTTC
TRBJ2-5 | TRBD1 | many | TRBV4-1 | CASSQRDRSVIETQYF | TGCGCCAGCAGCCAAAGGGACAGAAGTGTGATAGAGACCCAGTACTTC
TRBJ2-7 | - | many | TRBV7-2 | CASSFVAGLLYEQYF | TGTGCCAGCAGCTTCGTGGCAGGGTTATTGTACGAGCAGTACTTC
TRBJ2-7 | TRBD1 | many | TRBV5-1 | CASYVGPGTGTYEQYF | TGCGCCAGCTACGTCGGCCCAGGGACAGGAACCTACGAGCAGTACTTC
TRBJ1-2 | - | - | TRBV29-1 | CSERTAYGYTF | TGCAGCGAAAGGACGGCCTATGGCTACACCTTC
TRBJ2-3 | - | many | TRBV12-3/TRBV12-4 | CASSLVGKADTQYF | TGTGCCAGCAGTTTAGTCGGGAAAGCAGATACGCAGTATTTT
TRBJ2-5 | TRBD2 | many | TRBV7-6 | CASSFSGGGIETQYF | TGTGCCAGCAGCTTTAGCGGGGGCGGAATAGAGACCCAGTACTTC
TRBJ1-1 | TRBD1 | many | TRBV20-1 | CSATPRGRGTTEAFF | TGCAGTGCTACCCCGAGGGGCAGGGGGACCACTGAAGCTTTCTTT
TRBJ2-3 | TRBD2 | many | TRBV7-2 | CASSLATGGPTDTQYF | TGTGCCAGCAGCTTAGCTACGGGGGGGCCCACAGATACGCAGTATTTT
TRBJ2-2 | - | - | TRBV5-1 | CASSPGMGTGELFF | TGCGCCAGCAGCCCTGGAATGGGCACCGGGGAGCTGTTTTTT
TRBJ1-5 | - | many | TRBV2 | CASSRGLSNQPQHF | TGTGCCAGCAGTAGGGGGTTGAGCAATCAGCCCCAGCATTTT
TRBJ2-7 | TRBD2 | many | TRBV10-3 | CAIRGTSGGSEQYF | TGTGCCATCAGGGGGACTAGCGGGGGCTCCGAGCAGTACTTC
TRBJ2-7 | TRBD1 | many | TRBV5-1 | CASSADRVQYF | TGCGCCAGCAGCGCCGACAGGGTGCAGTACTTC
TRBJ2-5 | - | many | TRBV5-1 | CASSLASGRLEETQYF | TGCGCCAGCAGCTTGGCCTCGGGGAGACTGGAAGAGACCCAGTACTTC
TRBJ2-1 | - | many | TRBV5-1 | CASSLEPSGFKYEQFF | TGCGCCAGCAGCTTGGAGCCGTCGGGATTCAAGTATGAGCAGTTCTTC
TRBJ1-2 | - | few | TRBV6-1 | CASSESTNNYGYTF | TGTGCCAGCAGTGAAAGCACAAACAACTATGGCTACACCTTC
TRBJ1-4 | - | many | TRBV7-2 | CASSFRGPGRSEKLFF | TGTGCCAGCAGCTTTCGTGGGCCTGGACGGAGCGAAAAACTGTTTTTT
TRBJ1-2 | TRBD1 | many | TRBV7-9 | CASSSTDRANGYTF | TGTGCCAGCAGCTCGACGGACAGGGCCAATGGCTACACCTTC
TRBJ1-5 | TRBD1 | many | TRBV5-1 | CASSLGQGASQPQHF | TGCGCCAGCAGCCTGGGACAGGGGGCGTCTCAGCCCCAGCATTTT
TRBJ2-1 | - | medium-sized | TRBV4-2 | CASSQDQGSSYNEQFF | TGTGCCAGCAGCCAAGATCAAGGGAGCTCCTACAATGAGCAGTTCTTC
TRBJ1-1 | TRBD1 | many | TRBV5-4 | CASSFTGGNPEAFF | TGTGCCAGCAGCTTTACAGGGGGAAACCCTGAAGCTTTCTTT
TRBJ2-7 | TRBD2 | few | TRBV5-1 | CASSLGRGGVYEQYF | TGCGCCAGCAGCTTGGGACGGGGGGGCGTTTACGAGCAGTACTTC
TRBJ2-2 | TRBD1 | many | TRBV5-1 | CASSSTDRGFSGELFF | TGCGCCAGCAGCTCAACCGACAGGGGTTTCAGCGGGGAGCTGTTTTTT
TRBJ2-3 | TRBD1 | few | TRBV5-1 | CASSRTLGGAKTDTQYF | TGCGCCAGCAGTCGTACGTTAGGGGGCGCTAAGACAGATACGCAGTATTTT
TRBJ2-2 | - | many | TRBV12-3/TRBV12-4 | CASSPNYEHTGELFF | TGTGCCAGCAGTCCCAACTACGAGCATACCGGGGAGCTGTTTTTT
TRBJ2-7 | - | many | TRBV20-1 | CSASAGPPRQYEQYF | TGCAGTGCTAGTGCCGGACCCCCTAGACAGTACGAGCAGTACTTC
TRBJ2-2 | - | many | TRBV10-3 | CAIEARTNTGELFF | TGTGCCATCGAGGCGCGGACGAACACCGGGGAGCTGTTTTTT
TRBJ2-7 | TRBD1 | many | TRBV5-1 | CASSLTPGTGGSSSYEQYF | TGCGCCAGCAGCCTAACCCCCGGGACAGGGGGATCGAGCTCCTACGAGCAGTACTTC
TRBJ2-2 | TRBD2 | many | TRBV2 | CASRPERGGTGELFF | TGTGCCAGCAGGCCCGAGCGGGGGGGAACCGGGGAGCTGTTTTTT
TRBJ2-5 | - | many | TRBV20-1 | CSAFEPTGAGETQYF | TGCAGTGCTTTTGAACCGACAGGTGCGGGAGAGACCCAGTACTTC
TRBJ2-2 | - | many | TRBV9 | CASSVGVIGELFF | TGTGCCAGCAGCGTCGGGGTGATCGGGGAGCTGTTTTTT
TRBJ2-5 | - | many | TRBV5-1 | CASSLAAIGETQYF | TGCGCCAGCAGCTTGGCCGCGATAGGGGAGACCCAGTACTTC
TRBJ1-1 | TRBD1 | many | TRBV5-1 | CASSSTDQGVNTEAFF | TGCGCCAGCAGCTCGACAGACCAGGGGGTGAACACTGAAGCTTTCTTT
TRBJ2-3 | - | many | TRBV18 | CASSPPRTSTDTQYF | TGTGCCAGCTCACCACCAAGGACTAGCACAGATACGCAGTATTTT
TRBJ2-1 | - | many | TRBV7-9 | CASSFTGREQFF | TGTGCCAGCAGCTTTACAGGGCGGGAGCAGTTCTTC
TRBJ1-1 | - | - | TRBV5-1 | CASSLEQGPTEAFF | TGCGCCAGCAGCTTGGAACAGGGACCCACTGAAGCTTTCTTT
TRBJ2-7 | TRBD1 | many | TRBV12-3/TRBV12-4 | CASSLWGQGSSYEQYF | TGTGCCAGCAGTTTATGGGGACAGGGATCATCCTACGAGCAGTACTTC
TRBJ2-5 | TRBD1 | many | TRBV12-3/TRBV12-4 | CASSLPRDRVVQYF | TGTGCCAGCAGTTTACCCCGGGACAGGGTCGTCCAGTACTTC